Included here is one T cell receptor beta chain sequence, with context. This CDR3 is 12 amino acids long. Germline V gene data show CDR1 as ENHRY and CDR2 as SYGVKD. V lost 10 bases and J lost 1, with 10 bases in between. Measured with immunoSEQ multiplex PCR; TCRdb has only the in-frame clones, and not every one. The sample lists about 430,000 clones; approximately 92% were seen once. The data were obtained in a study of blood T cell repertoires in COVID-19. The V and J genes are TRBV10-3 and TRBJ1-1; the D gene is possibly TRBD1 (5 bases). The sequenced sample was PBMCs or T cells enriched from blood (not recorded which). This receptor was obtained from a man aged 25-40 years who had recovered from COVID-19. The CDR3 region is CATSGGNTEAFF. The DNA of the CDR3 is TGTGCCACATCGGGGGGGAACACTGAAGCTTTCTTT.